The next 15 T cell receptor beta chains were all read from a single sample in a study of T cell responses to AZD1222 COVID-19 vaccine. Sequencing was performed with immunoSEQ multiplex PCR; in TCRdb, only in-frame clones are kept and a portion is missing. The table records about 150,000 clones, 92% of them present only once. Sample: peripheral blood, taken on day 0 of AZD1222 vaccination. These receptors all come from an adult in good health.

The V call is TRBV9, the J call TRBJ1-4, with TRBD1 as a possible D gene (5 bases). With 0 bases removed from V and 4 bases from J, the gap between germline ends came to 13 bases. The CDR3 is 16 amino acids. Looked up from germline, CDR1 is SGDLS and CDR2 is YYNGEE. The CDR3 loop reads CASSVVGGDGNEKLFF. The DNA for the CDR3 is TGTGCCAGCAGCGTAGTCGGAGGGGACGGTAATGAAAAACTGTTTTTT.

The chain combines TRBV27 with TRBJ1-5, with D unresolved. CDR1 is MNHEY and CDR2 is SMNVEV in the germline V gene (reference sequence). Between the trimmed V and J ends, which lost 5 bases and 2 bases, there was a span of 13 bases. The CDR3 totals 15 residues. CDR3 nucleotides: TGTGCCAGCAGTAAAGAGGGTCTCGGCAATCAGCCCCAGCATTTT. Translating gives CASSKEGLGNQPQHF.

This clone has a single count. This chain uses TRBV4-3 with TRBJ1-6, with TRBD1 matching over 8 bases. The CDR3 has 15 amino acids. The germline V gene has CDR1 LGHNA and CDR2 YSLEER. With V trimmed by 3 bases and J by 14 bases, 12 bases remained unmatched. The CDR3 DNA reads as TGCGCCAGCAGCCAGGACAGGGACCAGGTCGAGACCCTCCACTTT. Its protein product is CASSQDRDQVETLHF.

The table lists this clone with a few counts. The chain employs TRBV6-1 and TRBJ1-5; D may be TRBD1 (6 bases). The CDR3 totals 14 residues. The germline V gene has CDR1 MNHNS and CDR2 SASEGT. Trimming left V 2 bases short and J 5 bases short, with 10 bases between. DNA for the CDR3: TGTGCCAGCAGTGAAAATAGGGGGTATCAGCCCCAGCATTTT. It yields the protein CASSENRGYQPQHF.

The V call is TRBV7-9, the J call TRBJ2-5; 9 positions match TRBD1. The CDR3 sequence is 16 residues long. V lost 2 bases and J lost 6; bases outside the gene matches: 10. Germline values: CDR1 SEHNR, CDR2 FQNEAQ (reference sequence). DNA for the CDR3: TGTGCCAGCAGCTTAAGTAAGACAGGGGGGCCAAAGACCCAGTACTTC. Translated, it gives CASSLSKTGGPKTQYF.

The V and J genes are TRBV4-2 and TRBJ2-1; TRBD1 is a possible D gene (5 bases). The length of the CDR3 is 15 residues. CDR1 and CDR2 from the germline V gene are LGHNA and YNFKEQ. Deletions cut 5 bases from V and 4 bases from J, with 15 bases between. CDR3 amino acids: CASSSKDGQYNEQFF. The CDR3 DNA reads TGTGCCAGCAGCTCGAAAGATGGACAATACAATGAGCAGTTCTTC.

The rearrangement joins TRBV18 to TRBJ2-1, with 7 bases identical to TRBD1. In germline, CDR1 is KGHSH, CDR2 LQKENI. The CDR3 runs to 15 residues. V was clipped by 3 bases and J by 6 bases; unmatched bases: 8. The DNA of the CDR3 is TGTGCCAGCTCACCCGGGACAGACCACCTCAATGAGCAGTTCTTC. Its protein is CASSPGTDHLNEQFF. The whole variable domain, filled in from reference TRBV18 and TRBJ2-1, reads NAGVMQNPRHLVRRRGQEARLRCSPMKGHSHVYWYRQLPEEGLKFMVYLQKENIIDESGMPKERFSAEFPKEGPSILRIQQVVRGDSAAYFCASSPGTDHLNEQFFGPGTRLTVL.

The chain is built from TRBV28 and TRBJ2-4, with TRBD1 matching over 9 bases. Unmatched junction bases numbered 4, after V lost 4 bases and J lost 3 bases. Germline CDR1 and CDR2: MDHEN and SYDVKM. This CDR3 comprises 15 residues. The CDR3 DNA follows: TGTGCCAGCAGTTACCCGGGACAGGGCAAAAACATTCAGTACTTC. Translated, it gives CASSYPGQGKNIQYF.

J is TRBJ1-4 and V is TRBV4-2; D call uncertain. The CDR3 spans 15 residues. V dropped 1 base and J dropped 5 bases, with 11 bases sitting between them. Germline-derived CDR1 and CDR2 are LGHNA and YNFKEQ. In DNA form, the CDR3 reads TGTGCCAGCAGCCAAGCCCGGGATGGAAATGAAAAACTGTTTTTT. It codes for CASSQARDGNEKLFF.

This chain links TRBV28 with TRBJ1-4; no firm D call. The V end lost 6 bases, the J end lost 10 bases, and 18 bases lay between the germline ends. The CDR3 is made up of 14 amino acids. Germline values: CDR1 MDHEN, CDR2 SYDVKM. The CDR3 bases are TGTGCCAGCAGAGTTGGCGGCCAACTCGGAAAACTGTTTTTT. Its protein product is CASRVGGQLGKLFF.

The J gene is TRBJ1-2, the V gene TRBV11-2; D might be TRBD1 (6 bases). Germline CDR1 and CDR2: SGHAT and FQNNGV. The CDR3 consists of 15 residues. The V and J ends lost 7 bases and 8 bases respectively, with 23 bases between them. DNA of the CDR3: TGTGCCAGCATGCCGGGGTTTTCGGGGGCGCGGGGCTACACCTTC. Translated: CASMPGFSGARGYTF.

The chain combines TRBV27 with TRBJ1-6, with unresolved D. V was cut by 4 bases and J by 7 bases, with 11 bases left in between. The V gene's germline CDR1 is MNHEY and CDR2 SMNVEV (reference sequence). The CDR3 runs 14 residues. The CDR3 sequence: CASSYRRTNSPLHF. In DNA, the CDR3 is TGTGCCAGCAGTTACCGACGTACAAATTCACCCCTCCACTTT.

The chain has TRBV7-2 and TRBJ1-5, with D tentatively TRBD1 (5 bases). This CDR3 spans 12 amino acids. Germline V gene data show CDR1 as SGHTA and CDR2 as FQGNSA. The V end lost 5 bases, the J end lost 7 bases, and 9 bases lay between the germline ends. The CDR3 reads CASSTDSQPQHF. CDR3 sequence (DNA): TGTGCCAGCAGCACCGACAGCCAGCCCCAGCATTTT.

As for this clone: One end of the junction varies from germline; a read error may be responsible. The chain links TRBV7-2 to TRBJ2-2; 9 bases map to TRBD1. CDR1 is SGHTA and CDR2 is FQGNSA in the germline V gene. CDR3 size: 13 residues. The CDR3 nucleotides read TGTGCCAGCAGCTTAAGTCGGGACAGGGACCTGTTTTTT. Protein product: CASSLSRDRDLFF.

Written as DNA, the CDR3 is TGCGCCAGCAGCGCCACAGGGGGGAACACCGGGGAGCTGTTTTTT. Translated: CASSATGGNTGELFF. The chain carries TRBV5-1 and TRBJ2-2; 8 bases agree with TRBD1. J lost 1 base, V lost 4 bases, and 3 bases had no gene match. Germline assignment: CDR1 SGHRS and CDR2 YFSETQ. The CDR3 is made up of 15 amino acids.